The next 29 T cell receptor beta chains were all read from a single sample in a study of blood T cell repertoires in COVID-19. Libraries were prepared by immunoSEQ multiplex PCR; TCRdb keeps only in-frame clonotypes and omits some of them. The data show 80,000 or so clones, around 81% seen once. The sequenced material came from peripheral blood. The receptors originated from a human donor in a cohort sampled during active COVID-19.

The chain uses TRBV2 and TRBJ2-7; 7 bases match TRBD2. V shed 0 bases, J shed 0 bases, and the junction held 2 bases outside the gene matches. Germline CDR1 and CDR2: SNHLY and FYNNEI. This CDR3 contains 15 residues. The CDR3 loop is CASSEASGLSYEQYF. The CDR3 DNA sequence: TGTGCCAGCAGTGAAGCTAGCGGGCTCTCCTACGAGCAGTACTTC.

V and J are TRBV29-1 and TRBJ1-4; TRBD1 aligns across 7 bases. This CDR3 is built from 14 residues. After removal of 6 bases from V and 2 bases from J, the junction contained 6 bases not matched to a gene. CDR1 is SQVTM and CDR2 is ANQGSEA in the germline V gene. CDR3 nucleotides: TGCAGCGTCGCCCAACAGGGGACTAATGAAAAACTGTTTTTT. This translates into CSVAQQGTNEKLFF.

The chain is built from TRBV12-5 and TRBJ2-7; 9 positions agree with TRBD2. V gave up 2 bases and J gave up 1 base; unmatched junction bases: 3. This CDR3 is 15 amino acids long. CDR1 LGHNT and CDR2 FRNRAP come from the germline V gene. This CDR3 reads CASGLQLAGSYEQYF. CDR3 DNA: TGTGCTAGTGGTTTGCAGCTAGCGGGATCCTACGAGCAGTACTTC.

This clone was counted between two and nine times. The gene calls are TRBV6-5 and TRBJ1-5, with D possibly being TRBD1 (5 bases). CDR1 and CDR2 from the germline V gene are MNHEY and SVGAGI. Trimming took 7 bases from V and 5 from J, leaving 12 bases between them. There are 13 residues in the CDR3. The CDR3 nucleotides read TGTGCCAGCACCGTGGGGCAGGATCAGCCCCAGCATTTT. It encodes CASTVGQDQPQHF.

The V and J genes are TRBV7-2 and TRBJ2-3, with D possibly TRBD2 on 6 matching bases. V lost 1 base to trimming and J lost 6 bases, with 14 bases between them. The germline gives CDR1 SGHTA, CDR2 FQGNSA. The CDR3 contains 15 residues. CDR3 nucleotide sequence: TGTGCCAGCAGCTTAGTGGGGACTCCGGGGGATACGCAGTATTTT. Amino acids: CASSLVGTPGDTQYF.

The chain links TRBV7-2 to TRBJ2-7; TRBD2 might be the D (6 bases). Germline lookup yields CDR1 SGHTA and CDR2 FQGNSA. The CDR3 has 15 residues. Trimming removed 6 bases at V and 7 bases at J, with 22 bases between. In nucleotides, the CDR3 is TGTGCCAGCAGTGAGAGGTTAGCGCGGGGAGGAGAGCAGTACTTC. Translated, it gives CASSERLARGGEQYF.

This chain links TRBV7-9 with TRBJ1-5; TRBD1 matches 10 bases. Germline lookup yields CDR1 SEHNR and CDR2 FQNEAQ (reference sequence). Trimming removed 5 bases from V and 4 bases from J; junction bases left unmatched: 14. This CDR3 has 18 residues. CDR3 DNA sequence: TGTGCCAGCAGCCGTACCCCTTCCGGGACAGGGGAGAATCAGCCCCAGCATTTT. Its protein product is CASSRTPSGTGENQPQHF.

With regard to this clone: An end of the junction differs from the germline gene, which may be a read error. The chain couples TRBV7-8 to TRBJ2-7; 13 positions agree with TRBD2. In germline, CDR1 is SGHVS, CDR2 FQNEAQ. This CDR3 spans 14 amino acids. This CDR3 is CASSLGAELAGGLF. The CDR3 nucleotides are TGTGCCAGCAGCTTGGGGGCGGAACTAGCGGGGGGGCTATTC. The complete variable domain, with remaining parts taken from reference TRBV7-8 and TRBJ2-7, reads GAGVSQSPRYKVAKRGQDVALRCDPISGHVSLFWYQQALGQGPEFLTYFQNEAQLDKSGLPSDRFFAERPEGSVSTLKIQRTQQEDSAVYLCASSLGAELAGGLFGPGTRLTVT.

The chain links TRBV6-5 to TRBJ1-1, with TRBD1 as a possible D gene (6 bases). V gave up 0 bases and J gave up 11 bases, with 19 bases separating them. Germline CDR1 reads MNHEY; CDR2 reads SVGAGI. This CDR3 has 15 residues. The CDR3 is CASSYSGTTKSVAFF. In DNA form, the CDR3 reads TGTGCCAGCAGTTACTCTGGGACAACTAAAAGTGTCGCTTTCTTT.

The CDR3 spells CASSGWTNQLNEQFF. The CDR3 DNA reads as TGTGCCAGCTCTGGGTGGACTAATCAACTCAATGAGCAGTTCTTC. The chain employs TRBV6-5 and TRBJ2-1, with TRBD2 as a possible D gene (6 bases). The ends were cut back, 8 bases at V and 6 bases at J, with 20 bases in the middle. Looked up from germline, CDR1 is MNHEY and CDR2 is SVGAGI. This CDR3 is built from 15 residues.

The J gene is TRBJ1-1, the V gene TRBV7-3, with 8 bases identical to TRBD1. This CDR3 region has 16 residues. The V and J ends lost 0 bases and 1 base, in that order; junction bases with no gene match: 4. The germline V gene has CDR1 SGHTA and CDR2 FQGTGA. The chain's CDR3 is CASSLTQGAANTEAFF. As DNA, the CDR3 is TGTGCCAGCAGCTTAACGCAGGGGGCGGCGAACACTGAAGCTTTCTTT.

The chain recombines TRBV11-3 with TRBJ2-6; TRBD2 agrees at 7 bases. CDR1 is SGHNT, CDR2 YENEEA, per germline. This CDR3 spans 16 amino acids. V was pared by 5 bases and J by 4 bases, with 8 bases of the junction left unmatched. DNA for the CDR3: TGTGCCAGCAGCCGCAGGAGCGGGACCGGGGCCAACGTCCTGACTTTC. Translating it yields CASSRRSGTGANVLTF.

This chain links TRBV2 with TRBJ1-1; possible D gene TRBD1, 5 bases. This CDR3 is 14 amino acids long. The germline gives CDR1 SNHLY, CDR2 FYNNEI. With 6 bases removed from V and 0 bases from J, the gap between germline ends came to 11 bases. CDR3 residues: CASSRLTVNTEAFF. CDR3 bases: TGTGCCAGCAGCCGCCTGACAGTGAACACTGAAGCTTTCTTT.

The table lists this clone with a count of one. The chain employs TRBV7-8 and TRBJ1-2, with TRBD1 matching over 7 bases. The length of the CDR3 is 16 residues. Germline V lookup: CDR1 SGHVS, CDR2 FQNEAQ. V lost 5 bases and J lost 5; bases outside the gene matches: 14. The CDR3 region is CASSLLGQEGAYGYTF. CDR3 DNA: TGTGCCAGCAGCCTCCTTGGACAGGAAGGGGCATATGGCTACACCTTC.

In this sample, this clone turned up a few times. The gene calls are TRBV4-1 and TRBJ1-1, with 9 bases fitting TRBD1. The germline V gene has CDR1 MGHRA and CDR2 YSYEKL. This CDR3 has 16 amino acids. Unmatched junction bases numbered 8, after V lost 6 bases and J lost 0 bases. The CDR3 coding sequence is TGCGCCAGCAGTCTTACACAGGGGGCAATGAACACTGAAGCTTTCTTT. It is translated as CASSLTQGAMNTEAFF.

V usage is TRBV10-3 and J usage is TRBJ1-2, with TRBD1 identical over 10 bases. CDR3 length equals 15 residues. Germline values: CDR1 ENHRY, CDR2 SYGVKD. The trim removed 8 bases at V and 6 bases at J, leaving 12 bases unmatched. Written as DNA, the CDR3 is TGTGCCATCTCTTTAGGGGACAGGGGTTCACATGGCTACACCTTC. Translating it yields CAISLGDRGSHGYTF.

This chain joins TRBV6-5 and TRBJ2-3; possible D gene TRBD1, 5 bases. CDR1 MNHEY and CDR2 SVGAGI come from the germline V gene. The CDR3 spans 13 residues. Trimming left V 6 bases short and J 2 bases short, with 9 bases between. CDR3 bases: TGTGCCAGCAGCCGACAGTTCACAGATACGCAGTATTTT. It is translated as CASSRQFTDTQYF.

The chain couples TRBV3-1 (or the pseudogene TRBV3-2) to TRBJ2-7; TRBD1 is a possible D gene (5 bases). This CDR3 has 12 amino acids. Germline-derived CDR1 and CDR2 are LGHDT and YNNKEL (reference sequence). V lost 2 bases and J lost 6, with 8 bases in between. The CDR3 loop reads CASSQRGSEQYF. The CDR3 DNA is TGTGCCAGCAGCCAAAGGGGCTCCGAGCAGTACTTC.

The chain carries TRBV2 and TRBJ2-7, with TRBD2 matching 8 bases. The V and J ends lost 3 bases and 2 bases, in that order; junction bases with no gene match: 6. CDR1 SNHLY and CDR2 FYNNEI come from the germline V gene. There are 15 residues in the CDR3. CDR3 nucleotides: TGTGCCAGCAGTGATGTGAGTAGCGGGACCTACGAGCAGTACTTC. The encoded protein is CASSDVSSGTYEQYF.

The chain couples TRBV7-3 to TRBJ2-3; 8 bases align to TRBD2. The junction had 14 bases not matched to a gene; V was cut back by 5 bases and J by 7 bases. Germline V gene sequence: CDR1 SGHTA, CDR2 FQGTGA. This CDR3 is built from 16 residues. CDR3 in amino acids: CASSLMASGSGNTQYF. The CDR3 DNA reads TGTGCCAGCAGCCTGATGGCTAGCGGGTCCGGGAATACGCAGTATTTT.

The chain uses TRBV5-4 and TRBJ2-7; tentative D call: TRBD1 (6 bases). From germline, CDR1 is SGHNT and CDR2 YYREEE (reference sequence). CDR3 length equals 16 residues. V lost 3 bases and J 6 bases, leaving 22 bases between the germline ends. The CDR3, as DNA: TGTGCCAGCAGCTGGGGTGGGGCAGGGGAACCCCTCGAGCAGTACTTC. Translated: CASSWGGAGEPLEQYF.

The chain has TRBV6-1 and TRBJ2-1; D possibly corresponds to TRBD1 (6 bases). Germline CDR1 MNHNS, CDR2 SASEGT. The CDR3 extends over 12 amino acids. The V end lost 3 bases, the J end lost 7 bases, and 7 bases lay between the germline ends. The CDR3 sequence is CASSDTGNEQFF. The CDR3 DNA sequence: TGTGCCAGCAGTGACACAGGGAATGAGCAGTTCTTC.

V is TRBV30 and J is TRBJ1-1; D remains ambiguous. This CDR3 comprises 11 residues. Between the trimmed V and J ends, which lost 2 bases and 3 bases, there was a span of 4 bases. The germline gives CDR1 GTSNPN, CDR2 SVGIG (reference sequence). CDR3 region: CAWSSDTEAFF. The CDR3 nucleotides are TGTGCCTGGAGTTCGGACACTGAAGCTTTCTTT.

This chain links TRBV6-5 with TRBJ2-5; D is unclear. Germline V CDR1 and CDR2: MNHEY, SVGAGI. This CDR3 has 15 residues. V lost 0 bases and J lost 3, with 11 bases in between. CDR3 DNA: TGTGCCAGCAGTTACTCTGCAGGCCCTAAAGAGACCCAGTACTTC. This sequence encodes CASSYSAGPKETQYF.

This clone has just one count. CDR3 residues: CASSPRADTQYF. The CDR3 coding sequence is TGTGCCAGCAGCCCCCGCGCGGATACGCAGTATTTT. This chain joins TRBV5-8 and TRBJ2-3; D gene ambiguous. With 4 bases removed from V and 6 bases from J, the gap between germline ends came to 9 bases. The CDR3 spans 12 residues. Germline V gives CDR1 SGHTS, CDR2 YDEGEE.

In its sample, this clone was seen a few times. The CDR3 nucleotides read TGTGCCAGTAGTATACAGGGAAGCAACGAGCAGTACTTC. Translated, it gives CASSIQGSNEQYF. This chain joins TRBV19 and TRBJ2-7; possibly TRBD1 for D (5 bases). The CDR3 is 13 amino acids. Germline CDR1 is LNHDA and CDR2 is SQIVND (reference sequence). V shed 2 bases and J shed 5 bases, with 10 bases lying between them. The variable domain in full, completed from reference TRBV19 and TRBJ2-7, reads DGGITQSPKYLFRKEGQNVTLSCEQNLNHDAMYWYRQDPGQGLRLIYYSQIVNDFQKGDIAEGYSVSREKKESFPLTVTSAQKNPTAFYLCASSIQGSNEQYFGPGTRLTVT.

This sequence joins TRBV30 and TRBJ1-6; D is possibly TRBD1 (5 bases). V was cut by 0 bases and J by 14 bases, with 14 bases left in between. CDR1 is GTSNPN, CDR2 SVGIG, per germline (reference sequence). CDR3 size: 13 residues. Here the CDR3 reads CAWSVAGGTTLHF. Written as DNA, the CDR3 is TGTGCCTGGAGTGTGGCAGGCGGGACGACCCTCCACTTT.

The chain combines TRBV5-4 with TRBJ2-1, with D possibly being TRBD1 (7 bases). Trimming cost V 4 bases and J 4 bases, with 18 bases left between them. The CDR3 contains 16 residues. Germline V gene sequence: CDR1 SGHNT, CDR2 YYREEE (reference sequence). The CDR3 reads CASSVLSGGSYNEQFF. In DNA, the CDR3 is TGTGCCAGCAGCGTATTATCAGGGGGGTCTTACAATGAGCAGTTCTTC.

This clone has a single count. The chain has TRBV2 and TRBJ2-7; 9 bases agree with TRBD1. CDR1 is SNHLY and CDR2 is FYNNEI in the germline V gene. V lost 7 bases to trimming and J lost 13 bases; unmatched junction nucleotides: 8. The CDR3 is made up of 11 amino acids. The CDR3: CASNQDRGGYF. The DNA of the CDR3 is TGTGCCAGCAACCAGGACAGGGGAGGTTACTTC.